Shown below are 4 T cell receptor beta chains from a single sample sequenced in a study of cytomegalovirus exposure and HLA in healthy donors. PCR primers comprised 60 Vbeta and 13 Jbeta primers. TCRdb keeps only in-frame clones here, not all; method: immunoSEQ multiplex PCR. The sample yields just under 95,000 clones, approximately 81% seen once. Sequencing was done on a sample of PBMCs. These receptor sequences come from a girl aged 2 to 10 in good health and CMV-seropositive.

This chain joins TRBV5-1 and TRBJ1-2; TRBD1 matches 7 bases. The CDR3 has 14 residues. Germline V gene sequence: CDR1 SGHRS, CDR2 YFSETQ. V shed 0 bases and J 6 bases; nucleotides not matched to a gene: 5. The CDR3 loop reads CASSLVRGDNGYTF. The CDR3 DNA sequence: TGCGCCAGCAGCTTGGTCAGGGGGGACAATGGCTACACCTTC.

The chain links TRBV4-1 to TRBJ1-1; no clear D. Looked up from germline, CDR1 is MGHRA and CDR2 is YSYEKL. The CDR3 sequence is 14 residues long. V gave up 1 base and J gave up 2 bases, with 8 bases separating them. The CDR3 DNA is TGCGCCAGCAGCCAAGTATCAGGTAACACTGAAGCTTTCTTT. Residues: CASSQVSGNTEAFF.

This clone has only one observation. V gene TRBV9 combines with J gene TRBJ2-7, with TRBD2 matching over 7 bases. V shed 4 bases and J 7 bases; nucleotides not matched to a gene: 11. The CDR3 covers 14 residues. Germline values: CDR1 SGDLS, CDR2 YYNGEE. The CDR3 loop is CASSSSGTRGEQYF. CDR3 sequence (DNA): TGTGCCAGCAGCTCCAGCGGGACTCGAGGGGAGCAGTACTTC.

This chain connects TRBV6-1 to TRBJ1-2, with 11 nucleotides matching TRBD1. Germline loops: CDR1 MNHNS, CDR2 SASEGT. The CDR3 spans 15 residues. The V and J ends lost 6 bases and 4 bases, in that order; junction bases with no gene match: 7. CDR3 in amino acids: CASSPGQGDLYGYTF. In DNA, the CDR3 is TGTGCCAGCAGCCCGGGACAGGGGGACCTCTATGGCTACACCTTC.